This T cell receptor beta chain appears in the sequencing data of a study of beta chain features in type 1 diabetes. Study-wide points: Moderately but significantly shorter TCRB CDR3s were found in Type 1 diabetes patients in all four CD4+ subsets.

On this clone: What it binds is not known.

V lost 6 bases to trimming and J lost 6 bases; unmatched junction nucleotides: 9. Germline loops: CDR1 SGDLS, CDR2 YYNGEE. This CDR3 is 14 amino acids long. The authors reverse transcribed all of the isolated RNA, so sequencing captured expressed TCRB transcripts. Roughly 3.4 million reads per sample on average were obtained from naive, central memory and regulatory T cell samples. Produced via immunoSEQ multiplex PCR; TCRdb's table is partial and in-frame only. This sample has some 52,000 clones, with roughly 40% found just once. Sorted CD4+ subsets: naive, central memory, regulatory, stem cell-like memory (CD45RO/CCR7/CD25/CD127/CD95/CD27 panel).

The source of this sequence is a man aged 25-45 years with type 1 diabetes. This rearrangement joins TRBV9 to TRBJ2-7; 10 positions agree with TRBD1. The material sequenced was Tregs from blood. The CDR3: CASNTGGTGAEQYF. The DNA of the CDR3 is TGTGCCAGCAATACCGGCGGGACAGGGGCCGAGCAGTACTTC.